Each of the 10 T cell receptor beta chains below was sequenced from the same sample in a study of CD8+ T cells in alopecia areata. Reverse transcribed after extraction, RNA yielded cDNA as the sequencing template. The table came from immunoSEQ multiplex PCR; TCRdb's copy has only in-frame clones and leaves some out. The sample has just over 20,000 clones; roughly 60% are singletons. CD4+ cells of five or six patients were subjected to sorting into CD25+CD127- cells. The sample consisted of CD4+ Tregs sorted from blood. All receptors come from a human donor with alopecia areata.

V and J are TRBV29-1 and TRBJ2-1; D is unresolved. V lost 6 bases to trimming and J lost 6 bases, with 9 bases between them. Germline assignment: CDR1 SQVTM and CDR2 ANQGSEA. The CDR3 totals 11 residues. Here the CDR3 reads CSVVSFNEQFF. In DNA, the CDR3 is TGCAGCGTCGTTAGTTTCAATGAGCAGTTCTTC.

The V call is TRBV10-3, the J call TRBJ2-2, with 11 bases matching TRBD1. Trimming removed 5 bases from V and 4 bases from J; junction bases left unmatched: 3. The CDR3 spans 15 residues. Germline V gene sequence: CDR1 ENHRY, CDR2 SYGVKD. DNA for the CDR3: TGTGCCATCAGTCCCGGGACAGGGGGCACCGGGGAGCTGTTTTTT. It is translated as CAISPGTGGTGELFF.

In its sample, this clone ranks as medium-sized. The chain is built from TRBV18 and TRBJ1-1; TRBD1 matches 8 bases. The CDR3 length is 15 residues. Per germline, CDR1 KGHSH and CDR2 LQKENI. Trimming took 6 bases from V and 1 from J; bases not matched to a gene: 7. This chain's CDR3 is CASSFSGTGNTEAFF. For the CDR3, the DNA is TGTGCCAGCTCGTTCTCCGGGACAGGGAACACTGAAGCTTTCTTT.

The genes are TRBV6-6 and TRBJ2-1, with TRBD1 matching 10 bases. J gave up 4 bases and V 7 bases, and 4 bases lay outside the gene matches. The CDR3 has 14 amino acids. The germline CDR1 and CDR2 sequences are MNHNY and SVGAGI (reference sequence). CDR3 in amino acids: CASTAGQGYNEQFF. The CDR3, as DNA: TGTGCCAGCACCGCGGGACAGGGGTACAATGAGCAGTTCTTC.

This clone was counted between two and nine times. The V gene is TRBV11-2, the J gene TRBJ2-7; 9 bases are shared with TRBD2. Germline CDR1 reads SGHAT; CDR2 reads FQNNGV. This CDR3 is 16 amino acids long. V dropped 2 bases and J dropped 1; count of bases not matched to a gene: 6. DNA for the CDR3: TGTGCCAGCAGCTTAATCGCGGGGGGGCCGTCCTACGAGCAGTACTTC. It yields the protein CASSLIAGGPSYEQYF. Full variable domain (outside the CDR3, taken from reference TRBV11-2 and TRBJ2-7): EAGVAQSPRYKIIEKRQSVAFWCNPISGHATLYWYQQILGQGPKLLIQFQNNGVVDDSQLPKDRFSAERLKGVDSTLKIQPAKLEDSAVYLCASSLIAGGPSYEQYFGPGTRLTVT.

This chain links TRBV7-2 with TRBJ2-1; D gene ambiguous. Germline V gives CDR1 SGHTA, CDR2 FQGNSA. The V gene lost 5 bases and the J gene lost 9 bases, with 11 bases spanning the gap. CDR3 length: 12 residues. The DNA of the CDR3 is TGTGCCAGCAGCGCCCATGGTGGTGAGCAGTTCTTC. Protein: CASSAHGGEQFF. The variable domain in full, completed from reference TRBV7-2 and TRBJ2-1, reads GAGVSQSPSNKVTEKGKDVELRCDPISGHTALYWYRQSLGQGLEFLIYFQGNSAPDKSGLPSDRFSAERTGGSVSTLTIQRTQQEDSAVYLCASSAHGGEQFFGPGTRLTVL.

This clone was recorded a few times. The CDR3 coding sequence is TGTGCCAGCAGTTTTCCTGTCGGGGGTTCAGCTTTCTTT. It translates to CASSFPVGGSAFF. This chain connects TRBV28 to TRBJ1-1; D is possibly TRBD1 (5 bases). There are 13 residues in the CDR3. Germline V gives CDR1 MDHEN, CDR2 SYDVKM. V was clipped by 3 bases and J by 10 bases, with 15 bases between them.

The chain uses TRBV11-2 and TRBJ2-4, with D possibly being TRBD1 (6 bases). This CDR3 comprises 16 residues. CDR1 and CDR2 (germline): SGHAT, FQNNGV. V was clipped by 3 bases and J by 3 bases, with 15 bases between them. The DNA of the CDR3 is TGTGCCAGCAGCTTCCAGCAGGGGATCCTCAAAAACATTCAGTACTTC. It is translated as CASSFQQGILKNIQYF.

As DNA, the CDR3 is TGTGCCAGCACGGAGCCAGAGGCCTACGAGCAGTACTTC. Protein: CASTEPEAYEQYF. The chain combines TRBV6-6 with TRBJ2-7, with unresolved D. Germline assignment: CDR1 MNHNY and CDR2 SVGAGI (reference sequence). The CDR3 length is 13 residues. Trimming shortened V by 7 bases and J by 2 bases, and 12 bases separated the two germline ends.

CDR3 sequence (DNA): TGTGCCAGCGAGAGCAGGACTAGCGGGAGCCGCTACGAGCAGTACTTC. Amino acids: CASESRTSGSRYEQYF. The V gene is TRBV28, the J gene TRBJ2-7; 13 nucleotides match TRBD2. The germline V gene encodes CDR1 MDHEN and CDR2 SYDVKM. Unmatched junction bases numbered 10, after V lost 8 bases and J lost 3 bases. The CDR3 runs 16 residues.